The source of this T cell receptor beta chain is a study of T cell changes during pregnancy in multiple sclerosis (dated by TCRdb to about 2019). General notes on the study: The study examined how the T cell repertoire changed over the course of pregnancy in women with multiple sclerosis.

A remark on this clone: The antigen it binds to is not known. Base qualities are not at hand, and no much larger clone is one base apart.

The library came from the immunoSEQ multiplex PCR assay. TCRdb retrieved this table from immuneACCESS and kept in-frame rearrangements only. Not all clones are present; in checked studies, unresolved V genes account for under half, and no reason is known for the remainder. The sample table contains approximately 35,000 clones; only one count was recorded for 90% of them. The top ten clonotypes cover 0.44% of the sample. Trimming at the junction amounts to 4 bases on V and 5 bases on J, and the germline ends lie 11 bases apart. Per the germline V gene (reference sequence), LNHDA is the CDR1 and SQIVND is the CDR2. Taken from cysteine to phenylalanine, the CDR3 has 13 residues. The entry retains the CDR3 DNA only, 39 bases that are in frame from base 1.

Rearrangement joined TRBV19 to TRBJ2-5, with a tentative D gene TRBD1 over 6 matching bases. The input for sequencing was CD4+ T cells from peripheral blood mononuclear cells, taken in the second trimester of pregnancy. The clonotype was recovered from a female donor in good health, enrolled as a control in a pregnancy study. The CDR3 here reads CASSSTGRETQYF. The DNA reads as follows: TGTGCCAGTAGTAGTACAGGGCGGGAGACCCAGTACTTC.